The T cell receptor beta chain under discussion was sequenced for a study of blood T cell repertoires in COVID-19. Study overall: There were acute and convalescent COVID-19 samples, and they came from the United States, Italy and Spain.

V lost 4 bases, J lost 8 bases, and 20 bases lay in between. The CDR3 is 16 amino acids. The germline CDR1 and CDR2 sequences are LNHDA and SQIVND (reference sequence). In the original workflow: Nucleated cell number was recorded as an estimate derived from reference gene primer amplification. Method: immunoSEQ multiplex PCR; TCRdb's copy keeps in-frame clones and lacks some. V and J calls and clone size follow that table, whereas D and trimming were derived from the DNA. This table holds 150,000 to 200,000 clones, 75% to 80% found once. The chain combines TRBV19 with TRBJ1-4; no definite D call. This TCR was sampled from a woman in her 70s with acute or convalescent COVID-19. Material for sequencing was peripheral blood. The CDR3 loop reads CASSTTSLGDREKLFF. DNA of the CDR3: TGTGCCAGTAGTACCACATCCTTGGGCGATAGGGAAAAACTGTTTTTT.